This T cell receptor beta chain was found in a study of T cells after yellow fever vaccination. TCRdb reprocessed the 5' RACE reads via MiXCR and lists one record per CDR3 protein. The sample consists of about 580,000 distinct CDR3 sequences, about 15% of them appearing once. This clonotype originated in a man aged 18 to 30 who received the YFV17D yellow fever vaccine. The sample here was PBMCs, taken about 5 days after the first yellow fever vaccination.

CDR3: CASKEGASNTGELFF. Written as DNA, the CDR3 is TGTGCCAGCAAGGAAGGGGCGTCGAACACCGGGGAGCTGTTTTTT. The genes are TRBV2 and TRBJ2-2, with a tentative D call TRBD1 (5 bases). The germline V gene encodes CDR1 SNHLY and CDR2 FYNNEI. CDR3 length: 15 amino acids. V lost 7 bases and J 0 bases, leaving 12 bases between the germline ends.